This T cell receptor beta chain was profiled in a study of shared clonotypes between healthy human individuals. Whole-study findings and limits: Approximately 5.1% was the fraction of naive CD4 clonotypes found shared across a handful of donors. Investigators collected only blood, and repertoires in tissues likely differ.

In germline, CDR1 is SGHNT, CDR2 YYREEE (reference sequence). This CDR3 has 14 amino acids. J was trimmed by 3 bases and V by 5 bases; bases with no gene match: 4. In regard to this clone: Its specificity is not known.

Assay used: immunoSEQ multiplex PCR; TCRdb lists only in-frame clones, some missing. The sample holds about 2,500,000 clones, roughly 92% seen once. The clonotype comes from a man between 18 and 35 years old in good health. The sequenced sample was naive CD4+ T cells sorted from blood. Subset indicated: CD45RA+ positively selected. The chain uses TRBV5-4 and TRBJ1-2, with 10 bases matching TRBD1. CDR3 protein: CASSIGQGDYGYTF. DNA of the CDR3: TGTGCCAGCAGTATCGGACAGGGGGACTATGGCTACACCTTC.